The next 9 T cell receptor beta chains were all read from a single sample in a study of blood T cell repertoires in COVID-19. Clones were read by immunoSEQ multiplex PCR, and TCRdb kept only the in-frame ones, dropping some. The sample carries roughly 57,000 clones, about 76% recorded once. Material for sequencing was peripheral blood. The source is a man aged 70 or older with active or convalescent COVID-19.

The chain uses TRBV7-9 and TRBJ1-4, with 7 bases fitting TRBD1. The germline V gene has CDR1 SEHNR and CDR2 FQNEAQ (reference sequence). The CDR3 extends over 15 amino acids. V lost 4 bases to trimming and J lost 5 bases; unmatched junction nucleotides: 7. The CDR3 DNA is TGTGCCAGCAGCTCCCGACAGGGTAGAAATGAAAAACTGTTTTTT. Translated: CASSSRQGRNEKLFF.

This sequence joins TRBV11-3 and TRBJ1-1; D perhaps matches TRBD1 (6 bases). Germline V CDR1 and CDR2: SGHNT, YENEEA. This CDR3 spans 15 amino acids. The V gene lost 1 base and the J gene lost 1 base, with 10 bases spanning the gap. The CDR3 DNA reads as TGTGCCAGCAGCTTAGCCCTGGGACAGAACACTGAAGCTTTCTTT. This sequence encodes CASSLALGQNTEAFF.

This clone was seen more than once but under ten times. This chain joins TRBV11-3 and TRBJ1-5; 9 bases fit TRBD1. V lost 0 bases, J lost 4 bases, and 1 base stayed unmatched. Germline assignment: CDR1 SGHNT and CDR2 YENEEA. This CDR3 is built from 15 residues. CDR3 loop: CASSLDGTGNQPQHF. In nucleotides, the CDR3 is TGTGCCAGCAGCTTAGACGGGACAGGGAATCAGCCCCAGCATTTT.

This rearrangement joins TRBV7-8 to TRBJ2-7, with 9 bases fitting TRBD1. V was clipped by 5 bases and J by 9 bases; unmatched bases: 11. This CDR3 region has 14 residues. Germline CDR1 is SGHVS and CDR2 is FQNEAQ. In nucleotides, the CDR3 is TGTGCCAGCAGCGCGGGACAGGGAGAAGGGGTGCAGTACTTC. This sequence encodes CASSAGQGEGVQYF.

The rearrangement links TRBV7-6 to TRBJ2-7; 11 bases fit TRBD1. This CDR3 region has 16 residues. Germline V gives CDR1 SGHVS, CDR2 FNYEAQ. Trimming at V came to 1 base and at J to 4 bases, leaving 6 bases not matched to a gene. The CDR3 DNA reads TGTGCCAGCAGCTTAGGGGCGGACAGGGGGCTGTACGAGCAGTACTTC. Its protein is CASSLGADRGLYEQYF.

The V and J genes are TRBV30 and TRBJ1-1; D gene uncertain. V was cut by 4 bases and J by 5 bases, with 8 bases left in between. The CDR3 runs 11 residues. CDR1 and CDR2 (germline): GTSNPN, SVGIG (reference sequence). As DNA, the CDR3 is TGTGCCTGGATAAGAGGGACTGAAGCTTTCTTT. It encodes CAWIRGTEAFF.

The V call is TRBV5-5, the J call TRBJ2-1; 7 bases line up with TRBD1. This CDR3 is built from 16 residues. V shed 0 bases and J 8 bases; nucleotides not matched to a gene: 11. CDR1 SGHKS and CDR2 YYEKEE come from the germline V gene (reference sequence). The CDR3 DNA follows: TGTGCCAGCAGCTTGGCCAGGACAGGCCCCGAACATGAGCAGTTCTTC. As protein: CASSLARTGPEHEQFF.

This rearrangement joins TRBV5-4 to TRBJ2-2; D remains unclear. This CDR3 has 14 amino acids. Trimming removed 0 bases from V and 8 bases from J, with 11 bases in between. Looked up from germline, CDR1 is SGHNT and CDR2 is YYREEE (reference sequence). For the CDR3, the DNA is TGTGCCAGCAGCTTGGAGACATTTACTGGGGAGCTGTTTTTT. This codes for CASSLETFTGELFF.

This clone was seen a handful of times. The rearrangement joins TRBV30 to TRBJ1-1; 10 bases are shared with TRBD1. Per germline, CDR1 GTSNPN and CDR2 SVGIG (reference sequence). The CDR3 is 14 residues long. V was clipped by 4 bases and J by 4 bases; unmatched bases: 6. DNA for the CDR3: TGTGCCTGGACTAGGACAGGGGGTAGCACTGAAGCTTTCTTT. Encoded protein: CAWTRTGGSTEAFF.